Listed here are 27 T cell receptor beta chains from one sample, sequenced in a study of regulatory T cells in long-lasting Graves disease (dated by TCRdb to the early 2020s). The time point label, read with the paper, signifies: newly diagnosed GD, antithyroid drugs for less than 3 months. For both TCR sequencing and RNA sequencing, RNA was extracted from PBMCs using TRIzol. The library was obtained by multiplex PCR. The run used an Illumina HiSeq 4000. CDR3 regions were amplified by Arm-PCR with iRepertoire HTBI primers to construct TCR beta libraries. TCRdb took the public reads, trimmed them with fastp at Q25, ran MiXCR for clone calling and kept in-frame beta chains. A single entry per CDR3 protein holds the most common genes and DNA from its merged rows. The sample includes 300,000 to 400,000 distinct CDR3 sequences, with 15% to 18% observed a single time. The top ten clones comprise approximately 22% of the sample.

Sequenced here: peripheral blood mononuclear cells (PBMCs), sampled at new diagnosis, from a patient treated with antithyroid drugs. The receptors derive from a female donor with Graves disease.

This chain connects TRBV18 to TRBJ2-7; tentatively, D is TRBD1 (5 bases). V was cut by 1 base and J by 1 base, with 8 bases left in between. CDR1 is KGHSH, CDR2 LQKENI, per germline. The CDR3 is 14 amino acids. This chain's CDR3 is CASSPQSGSYEQYF. The CDR3 DNA follows: TGTGCCAGCTCACCACAATCAGGGTCCTACGAGCAGTACTTC. The full variable domain, in which reference TRBV18 and TRBJ2-7 provide the parts outside the CDR3, is NAGVMQNPRHLVRRRGQEARLRCSPMKGHSHVYWYRQLPEEGLKFMVYLQKENIIDESGMPKERFSAEFPKEGPSILRIQQVVRGDSAAYFCASSPQSGSYEQYFGPGTRLTVT.

The chain combines TRBV27 with TRBJ1-2; 9 bases match TRBD1. V dropped 6 bases and J dropped 7; count of bases not matched to a gene: 15. This CDR3 comprises 16 residues. CDR1 and CDR2 from the germline V gene are MNHEY and SMNVEV (reference sequence). DNA of the CDR3: TGTGCCAGCAGCCCCAAGGGACAGGGCGGGCTAGGTGGCTACACCTTC. Protein sequence: CASSPKGQGGLGGYTF.

Ten or more counts support this clonotype. The chain joins TRBV12-3 or TRBV12-4 to TRBJ2-1; unclear D gene. The CDR3 runs 15 residues. V lost 6 bases to trimming and J lost 0 bases, with 12 bases between them. CDR3 loop: CASSPLSYSYNEQFF. CDR3 coding DNA: TGTGCCAGCAGCCCACTCTCTTACTCCTACAATGAGCAGTTCTTC.

At least ten counts were recorded for this clonotype. The rearrangement joins TRBV7-9 to TRBJ2-3; 7 positions match TRBD1. The CDR3 totals 15 residues. CDR1 is SEHNR, CDR2 FQNEAQ, per germline (reference sequence). The J segment lost 2 bases and the V segment lost 4 bases, leaving 6 bases of the junction unmatched. CDR3 DNA: TGTGCCAGCAGCTCCCGGGACAGACTCACAGATACGCAGTATTTT. This translates into CASSSRDRLTDTQYF.

In this sample, this clonotype turned up a few times. The chain couples TRBV28 to TRBJ2-4; 12 nucleotides agree with TRBD1. The V and J ends lost 5 bases and 6 bases, in that order; junction bases with no gene match: 5. The CDR3 spans 15 residues. From germline, CDR1 is MDHEN and CDR2 SYDVKM. Here the CDR3 DNA reads TGTGCCAGCAGTGGGGACAGGGGGCATGGAAACATTCAGTACTTC. This encodes CASSGDRGHGNIQYF.

This clonotype was seen at least ten times. The J gene is TRBJ2-1, the V gene TRBV30, with 8 bases that match TRBD2. Germline loops: CDR1 GTSNPN, CDR2 SVGIG (reference sequence). V shed 3 bases and J 6 bases; nucleotides not matched to a gene: 4. This CDR3 has 13 amino acids. The CDR3 region has the DNA TGTGCCTGGAGCGGGAGGGCCCCCAATGAGCAGTTCTTC. It codes for CAWSGRAPNEQFF.

This clonotype has more than one count but fewer than ten. The gene calls are TRBV15 and TRBJ1-1; D is uncertain. Germline CDR1 is LNHNV and CDR2 is YYDKDF (reference sequence). Trimming took 5 bases from V and 6 from J, leaving 16 bases between them. The CDR3 has 14 residues. The CDR3 nucleotides are TGTGCCACCAGCCCGGGCCACACACGCGCTGAAGCTTTCTTT. Encoded protein: CATSPGHTRAEAFF.

For the CDR3, the DNA is TGTGCCAGCAGTTTCTTCGGCGACGCGATCTATGGCTACACCTTC. Residues: CASSFFGDAIYGYTF. This chain uses TRBV6-2 or TRBV6-3 with TRBJ1-2; no firm D call. With 4 bases removed from V and 4 bases from J, the gap between germline ends came to 16 bases. The CDR3 contains 15 residues. Germline CDR1 reads MNHEY; CDR2 reads SVGEGT.

This clonotype has at least ten counts. The chain recombines TRBV7-2 with TRBJ1-1; D is unclear. The CDR3 sequence is 13 residues long. The germline V and J ends were trimmed by 5 bases and 8 bases, with 15 bases remaining between them. Germline values: CDR1 SGHTA, CDR2 FQGNSA. Here the CDR3 reads CASSVSQALEAFF. CDR3 in DNA: TGTGCCAGCAGCGTCTCGCAAGCCTTAGAAGCTTTCTTT.

This chain joins TRBV3-1 and TRBJ2-5; 10 nucleotides align to TRBD1. V shed 7 bases, J shed 5 bases, and the junction held 16 bases outside the gene matches. This CDR3 is 17 amino acids long. Looked up from germline, CDR1 is LGHDT and CDR2 is YNNKEL (reference sequence). The chain's CDR3 is CASTPSLVGTGDETQYF. CDR3 nucleotide sequence: TGTGCCAGCACCCCATCGTTGGTCGGGACAGGGGATGAGACCCAGTACTTC.

This chain connects TRBV18 to TRBJ1-5; 8 positions agree with TRBD1. This CDR3 spans 15 amino acids. CDR1 KGHSH and CDR2 LQKENI come from the germline V gene. V dropped 3 bases and J dropped 2; count of bases not matched to a gene: 3. The CDR3 reads CASSPSDRGNQPQHF. The CDR3 DNA reads TGTGCCAGCTCACCCTCGGACAGGGGCAATCAGCCCCAGCATTTT.

The chain recombines TRBV11-1 with TRBJ2-1, with 8 bases aligning to TRBD1. The CDR3 extends over 14 amino acids. Germline CDR1 is SGHAT and CDR2 is FQDESV (reference sequence). The trim removed 1 base at V and 6 bases at J, leaving 2 bases unmatched. Written as DNA, the CDR3 is TGTGCCAGCAGCTTAGACCAGGGGGCCAATGAGCAGTTCTTC. It codes for CASSLDQGANEQFF. Full variable domain (outside the CDR3, taken from reference TRBV11-1 and TRBJ2-1): EAEVAQSPRYKITEKSQAVAFWCDPISGHATLYWYRQILGQGPELLVQFQDESVVDDSQLPKDRFSAERLKGVDSTLKIQPAELGDSAMYLCASSLDQGANEQFFGPGTRLTVL.

This clonotype was counted a few times. This chain uses TRBV29-1 with TRBJ1-5; D uncertain. Germline V gives CDR1 SQVTM, CDR2 ANQGSEA. The ends were cut back, 6 bases at V and 4 bases at J, with 13 bases in the middle. The CDR3 sequence is 13 residues long. The CDR3 loop is CSVEDGINQPQHF. CDR3 bases: TGCAGCGTGGAGGACGGAATTAATCAGCCCCAGCATTTT.

This clonotype was counted many times. This rearrangement joins TRBV6-1 to TRBJ2-1; TRBD1 is a possible D gene (6 bases). In germline, CDR1 is MNHNS, CDR2 SASEGT. The length of the CDR3 is 12 residues. Trimming left V 10 bases short and J 4 bases short, with 11 bases between. The chain's CDR3 is CATQDSYNEQFF. CDR3 DNA sequence: TGTGCCACTCAGGACAGTTACAATGAGCAGTTCTTC.

Concerning this clonotype: A much larger clone sits a single nucleotide away, making a read error possible. The chain is built from TRBV20-1 and TRBJ2-1; D not resolved. This CDR3 has 15 amino acids. CDR1 is DFQATT and CDR2 is SNEGSKA in the germline V gene (reference sequence). V lost 0 bases, J lost 10 bases, and 19 bases lay in between. As DNA, the CDR3 is TGCAGTGCTAGAGATATGGCAGCTGCTACCTACGAGCAGTTCTTC. This gives the protein CSARDMAAATYEQFF.

V and J are TRBV10-3 and TRBJ1-5, with D hard to call. The V gene lost 2 bases and the J gene lost 2 bases, with 7 bases spanning the gap. Germline V lookup: CDR1 ENHRY, CDR2 SYGVKD. There are 14 residues in the CDR3. The CDR3 sequence: CAISEGVRNQPQHF. CDR3 in DNA: TGTGCCATCAGTGAGGGGGTGCGCAATCAGCCCCAGCATTTT.

This clonotype occurred many times. The chain couples TRBV7-2 to TRBJ2-5, with TRBD2 matching 10 bases. V trimming: 6 bases; J trimming: 5 bases; junction bases outside the gene matches: 6. The CDR3 is 14 amino acids. Per the germline V gene, CDR1 is SGHTA and CDR2 is FQGNSA. CDR3 DNA sequence: TGTGCCAGCAGGGCTAGCGGGAGTAGTGAGACCCAGTACTTC. Its translation is CASRASGSSETQYF.

The CDR3 is CSASQGRGETQYF. CDR3 sequence (DNA): TGCAGTGCTAGCCAGGGGCGGGGAGAGACCCAGTACTTC. The gene calls are TRBV20-1 and TRBJ2-5; D assignment may be TRBD1 or TRBD2 (6 bases each). Germline V gene lookup returns CDR1 DFQATT and CDR2 SNEGSKA (reference sequence). The CDR3 is 13 amino acids. Trimming removed 3 bases from V and 4 bases from J, with 12 bases in between.

This clonotype was detected many times. The V and J genes are TRBV20-1 and TRBJ2-3; 8 nucleotides agree with TRBD2. This CDR3 spans 16 amino acids. Germline CDR1 and CDR2: DFQATT and SNEGSKA (reference sequence). With 4 bases clipped from V and 6 bases from J, the junction kept 15 bases outside the gene matches. Here the CDR3 reads CSATVGVREEVDTQYF. Written as DNA, the CDR3 is TGCAGTGCTACCGTAGGGGTGCGGGAGGAGGTGGATACGCAGTATTTT.

Many counts were recorded for this clonotype. The rearrangement joins TRBV20-1 to TRBJ1-1, with TRBD1 as a possible D gene (6 bases). The V gene's germline CDR1 is DFQATT and CDR2 SNEGSKA (reference sequence). The CDR3 loop spans 15 amino acids. V dropped 3 bases and J dropped 4 bases, with 18 bases sitting between them. The CDR3 here is CSASGGQTLGTEAFF. The CDR3 bases are TGCAGTGCTAGCGGGGGACAAACTCTCGGCACTGAAGCTTTCTTT.

V and J are TRBV12-3 or TRBV12-4 and TRBJ1-2; no reliable D call. The ends were cut back, 2 bases at V and 4 bases at J, with 11 bases in the middle. This CDR3 region has 14 residues. CDR3 in DNA: TGTGCCAGCAGTTTAAGAGAACGTAGCTATGGCTACACCTTC. This sequence encodes CASSLRERSYGYTF.

The table lists this clonotype with a count of one. This sequence may be a read error, since a much larger clone differs from it by one base. The chain recombines TRBV12-3 or TRBV12-4 with TRBJ1-5, with TRBD1 as a possible D gene (6 bases). Trimming pared 2 bases from V and 4 bases from J, leaving 18 bases between. CDR3 length equals 17 residues. The CDR3 protein is CASSLTRWGGANQPQHF. The CDR3 bases are TGTGCCAGCAGTTTAACGCGGTGGGGGGGCGCGAATCAGCCCCAGCATTTT.

This clonotype has a count of ten or more. The chain has TRBV29-1 and TRBJ2-7; D is perhaps TRBD2 (6 bases). CDR1 is SQVTM, CDR2 ANQGSEA, per germline. The V and J ends lost 2 bases and 6 bases respectively, with 23 bases between them. The CDR3 spans 16 residues. The CDR3 is CSVEIAERSQGSEQYF. CDR3 nucleotides: TGCAGCGTTGAAATAGCGGAACGCTCCCAGGGATCCGAGCAGTACTTC.

This clonotype appeared many times. The rearrangement uses TRBV7-3 and TRBJ2-2, with TRBD1 matching 9 bases. Trimming at V came to 6 bases and at J to 1 base, leaving 9 bases not matched to a gene. The CDR3 length is 17 residues. Per germline, CDR1 SGHTA and CDR2 FQGTGA. As DNA, the CDR3 is TGTGCCAGCAGTTTGCGGCCGGGACAGGGGAACACCGGGGAGCTGTTTTTT. Its translation is CASSLRPGQGNTGELFF.

The J gene is TRBJ1-2, the V gene TRBV12-5; possibly TRBD1 for D (5 bases). The CDR3 sequence is 14 residues long. Between the trimmed V and J ends, which lost 5 bases and 4 bases, there was a span of 14 bases. CDR1 LGHNT and CDR2 FRNRAP come from the germline V gene. The CDR3 region is CASGGHRRFYGYTF. The CDR3 coding sequence is TGTGCTAGTGGTGGACACAGGAGATTCTATGGCTACACCTTC. Combining the CDR3 with reference TRBV12-5 and TRBJ1-2 gives the whole variable domain DARVTQTPRHKVTEMGQEVTMRCQPILGHNTVFWYRQTMMQGLELLAYFRNRAPLDDSGMPKDRFSAEMPDATLATLKIQPSEPRDSAVYFCASGGHRRFYGYTFGSGTRLTVV.

A word on this clonotype: A single base separates this from a much larger clone, so it may be a read error. The J gene is TRBJ2-3, the V gene TRBV10-1; 9 bases fit TRBD2. The ends lost 11 bases at V and 4 bases at J; junction bases unmatched: 7. The CDR3 loop spans 13 amino acids. Germline V gene lookup returns CDR1 WNHNN and CDR2 SYGVQD (reference sequence). The CDR3 nucleotides are TGCGCCGTAGCGGGGGAAATTCCAGATACGCAGTATTTT. Translation gives CAVAGEIPDTQYF.

This clonotype was picked up a small number of times. A much larger clone is a single base away; this may be a read error. The J gene is TRBJ1-1, the V gene TRBV25-1; perhaps TRBD1 as D (6 bases). Germline V CDR1 and CDR2: MGHDK, SYGVNS. V was trimmed by 2 bases and J by 6 bases, leaving 19 bases between them. The CDR3 is 16 amino acids. CDR3 nucleotides: TGTGCCAGCAGTGAAGAGGGGGATAAGTATTCGGCTGAAGCTTTCTTT. It codes for CASSEEGDKYSAEAFF.